Below, 10 T cell receptor beta chains from the same sample are listed, as sequenced in a study of T cell responses to AZD1222 COVID-19 vaccine. Profiling relied on immunoSEQ multiplex PCR, and the TCRdb table lists in-frame clones only, not all of them. The data contain some 150,000 clones, more than 70% of them singletons. The sample here was peripheral blood, taken 28 days after the second AZD1222 dose. Receptors were obtained from an adult who received the AZD1222 COVID-19 vaccine.

The chain links TRBV5-6 to TRBJ1-2; D gene uncertain. The V gene's germline CDR1 is SGHDT and CDR2 YYEEEE. The V end was cut by 3 bases, the J end by 2 bases, with 8 bases between. The CDR3 loop spans 13 amino acids. CDR3 protein: CASSSGRNYGYTF. The DNA for the CDR3 is TGTGCCAGCAGCTCAGGAAGGAACTATGGCTACACCTTC.

The chain is built from TRBV18 and TRBJ1-6; perhaps TRBD1 as D (5 bases). This CDR3 has 14 amino acids. Germline assignment: CDR1 KGHSH and CDR2 LQKENI. Trimming stripped 6 bases from V and 7 bases from J, with 13 bases between. This CDR3 reads CASSIGGENSPLHF. DNA of the CDR3: TGTGCCAGCTCTATAGGAGGGGAGAATTCACCCCTCCACTTT.

V is TRBV7-2 and J is TRBJ2-7; 10 nucleotides align to TRBD2. CDR1 and CDR2 (germline): SGHTA, FQGNSA. This CDR3 is 17 amino acids long. V shed 5 bases, J shed 3 bases, and the junction held 13 bases outside the gene matches. DNA of the CDR3: TGTGCCAGCAGCCCCCGAGCGGGAGGGGGCTCCAGCTACGAGCAGTACTTC. Its protein product is CASSPRAGGGSSYEQYF.

V and J are TRBV2 and TRBJ2-5; D ambiguous. The germline CDR1 and CDR2 sequences are SNHLY and FYNNEI. Trimming removed 3 bases from V and 2 bases from J, with 16 bases in between. The CDR3 runs to 16 residues. In DNA form, the CDR3 reads TGTGCCAGCAGTGACACCGAGCGAATACTTCAAGAGACCCAGTACTTC. This gives the protein CASSDTERILQETQYF.

The J gene is TRBJ2-5, the V gene TRBV7-2, with D perhaps matching TRBD1 or TRBD2 (6 bases each). CDR1 and CDR2 (germline): SGHTA, FQGNSA. Between the trimmed V and J ends, which lost 3 bases and 4 bases, there was a span of 12 bases. The CDR3 totals 14 residues. The CDR3 is CASSFGGGPETQYF. The DNA for the CDR3 is TGTGCCAGCAGCTTCGGTGGGGGGCCAGAGACCCAGTACTTC.

V and J are TRBV10-3 and TRBJ1-5; perhaps TRBD1 as D (5 bases). V was pared by 10 bases and J by 4 bases, with 17 bases between. Germline CDR1 is ENHRY and CDR2 is SYGVKD. The CDR3 totals 14 residues. The CDR3 sequence: CATGSGRGNQPQHF. DNA for the CDR3: TGTGCCACGGGGAGCGGGAGGGGAAATCAGCCCCAGCATTTT.

The chain links TRBV7-9 to TRBJ1-5; tentative D call: TRBD1 (5 bases). There are 13 residues in the CDR3. V lost 10 bases, J lost 7 bases, and 17 bases lay in between. Germline V lookup: CDR1 SEHNR, CDR2 FQNEAQ (reference sequence). CDR3 residues: CATGQGDGQPQHF. Written as DNA, the CDR3 is TGTGCCACCGGACAAGGGGACGGACAGCCCCAGCATTTT.

The rearrangement uses TRBV21-1 and TRBJ1-1. TRBV21-1 is labeled a pseudogene. The CDR3 has 12 residues. The DNA of the CDR3 is TGTGCCAGCGGGGGTTCGAAGATGGAAGCTTTCTTT. Translated: CASGGSKMEAFF.

This chain joins TRBV12-3 or TRBV12-4 and TRBJ1-2; D call uncertain. V was trimmed by 7 bases and J by 4 bases, leaving 13 bases between them. This CDR3 region has 13 residues. The DNA of the CDR3 is TGTGCCAGCAACCTTGGGCAAGTCTATGGCTACACCTTC. Protein sequence: CASNLGQVYGYTF.

This chain connects TRBV6-9 to TRBJ1-5; D may be TRBD1 (5 bases). The CDR3 length is 14 residues. Germline assignment: CDR1 MNHGY and CDR2 SVAAGI. V shed 0 bases and J shed 6 bases, with 9 bases lying between them. The CDR3 sequence is CASSYSGGGQPQHF. CDR3 bases: TGTGCCAGCAGTTATTCTGGGGGAGGTCAGCCCCAGCATTTT.